Here is one T cell receptor (beta chain) with its context. The sample originates from a study of T cell changes during pregnancy in multiple sclerosis. The assay was immunoSEQ multiplex PCR, and TCRdb's table has in-frame clones only and misses some. Of about 50,000 clones detected, almost 95% appear once; the ten largest clones hold approximately 4.3%. This clonotype originated in a female donor with multiple sclerosis, enrolled in a pregnancy study. Sequenced here: CD8+ T cells from peripheral blood mononuclear cells, sampled in the first trimester of pregnancy.

The CDR3 nucleotides are TGTGCCAGCAGTACCGGAACAACGGGAGAGCAGTACTTC. Amino acids: CASSTGTTGEQYF. This sequence joins TRBV2 and TRBJ2-7; TRBD2 might be the D (5 bases). Germline loops: CDR1 SNHLY, CDR2 FYNNEI. The length of the CDR3 is 13 residues. Trimming removed 5 bases at V and 7 bases at J, with 15 bases between.